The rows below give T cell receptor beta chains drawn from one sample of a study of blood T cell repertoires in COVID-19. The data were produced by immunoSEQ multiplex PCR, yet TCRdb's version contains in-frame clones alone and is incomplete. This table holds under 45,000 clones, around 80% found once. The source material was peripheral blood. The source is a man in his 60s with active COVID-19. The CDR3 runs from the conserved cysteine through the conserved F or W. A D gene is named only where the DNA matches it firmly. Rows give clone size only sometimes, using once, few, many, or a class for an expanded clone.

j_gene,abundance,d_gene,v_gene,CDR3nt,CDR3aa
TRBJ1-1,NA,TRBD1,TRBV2,TGTGCCAGCAGTGATCAGGGGGTCGGAACTGAAGCTTTCTTT,CASSDQGVGTEAFF
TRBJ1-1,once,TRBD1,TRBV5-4,TGTGCCAGCAGCCCCGGGGGGGGACAGGGGAACACTGAAGCTTTCTTT,CASSPGGGQGNTEAFF
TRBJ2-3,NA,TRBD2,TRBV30,TGTGCCTGGAGTGTTCCTAGCGGGAGGTTGGATACGCAGTATTTT,CAWSVPSGRLDTQYF
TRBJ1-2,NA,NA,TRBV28,TGTGCCAGCAGTTTATTACAGCATGGCTACACCTTC,CASSLLQHGYTF
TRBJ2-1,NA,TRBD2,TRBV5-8,TGTGCCAGCAGCCCGTGGACTAGCGGGAACAATGAGCAGTTCTTC,CASSPWTSGNNEQFF
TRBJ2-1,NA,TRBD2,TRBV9,TGTGCCAGCAGCGTACTGGCGGGGGGGAAATACAATGAGCAGTTCTTC,CASSVLAGGKYNEQFF
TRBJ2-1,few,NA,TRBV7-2,TGTGCCAGCAGCTTAGAGGCGACTACCTACAATGAGCAGTTCTTC,CASSLEATTYNEQFF
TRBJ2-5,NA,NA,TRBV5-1,TGCGCCAGCAGCTTGGACCGGGCTACGGAGGGGACCCAGTACTTC,CASSLDRATEGTQYF
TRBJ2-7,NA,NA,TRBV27,TGTGCCAGCAGTGGGACAAAAGGGCCCTACGAGCAGTACTTC,CASSGTKGPYEQYF
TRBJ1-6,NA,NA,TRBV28,TGTGCCAGCAGTTTATCGACGGGTTTCCTTAATTCACCCCTCCACTTT,CASSLSTGFLNSPLHF
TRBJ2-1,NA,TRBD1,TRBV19,TGTGCCAGTAGTTCTAGACAGGGTCGGCAGTTCTTC,CASSSRQGRQFF
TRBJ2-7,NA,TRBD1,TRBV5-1,TGCGCCAGCAGCCCGAGGACAGGGAGCTCCTACGAGCAGTACTTC,CASSPRTGSSYEQYF
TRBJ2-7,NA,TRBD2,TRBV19,TGTGCCAGTAGACCTACTCGGGGGGACCCCGAGCAGTACTTC,CASRPTRGDPEQYF
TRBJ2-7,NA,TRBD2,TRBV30,TGTGCCTGGAGTTGGGGGGGTTCCTACGAGCAGTACTTC,CAWSWGGSYEQYF
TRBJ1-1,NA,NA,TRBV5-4,TGTGCCAGCAGCTTGGGCAGACAAATGAACACTGAAGCTTTCTTT,CASSLGRQMNTEAFF
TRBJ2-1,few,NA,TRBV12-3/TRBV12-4,TGTGCCAGCAGGATAACAGGCTATGAGCAGTTCTTC,CASRITGYEQFF
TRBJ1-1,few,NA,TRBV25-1,TGTGCCAGCAGTGATTCAAGACAAGAAGCTTTCTTT,CASSDSRQEAFF
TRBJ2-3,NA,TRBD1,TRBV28,TGTGCCAGCAGCGAGGACAGGGGCACAGATACGCAGTATTTT,CASSEDRGTDTQYF
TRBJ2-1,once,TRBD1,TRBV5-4,TGTGCCAGCAGCTTGACGGGACAGAAAAACAATGAGCAGTTCTTC,CASSLTGQKNNEQFF
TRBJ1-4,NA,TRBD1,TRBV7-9,TGTGCCAGCAGCCCGGGACAGCTTAATGAAAAACTGTTTTTT,CASSPGQLNEKLFF
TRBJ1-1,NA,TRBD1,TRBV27,TGTGCCAGCACCCTTCGAGGGACAGGGTCCAACACTGAAGCTTTCTTT,CASTLRGTGSNTEAFF
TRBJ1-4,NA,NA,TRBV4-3,TGCGCCAGCAGCCTCGCCGCAGGGCCTAATGAAAAACTGTTTTTT,CASSLAAGPNEKLFF
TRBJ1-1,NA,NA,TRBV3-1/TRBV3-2,TGTGCCAGCAGCTCCTTAGACAGGAACACTGAAGCTTTCTTT,CASSSLDRNTEAFF
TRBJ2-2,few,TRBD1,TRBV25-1,TGTGCCAGCAGTGCCCCAGGGGGTAGTCCCGGGGAGCTGTTTTTT,CASSAPGGSPGELFF
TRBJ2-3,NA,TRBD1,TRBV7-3,TGTGCCAGCAGCCTAAGCCCCCGGGACAGGGGAGGGGCGCAGTATTTT,CASSLSPRDRGGAQYF
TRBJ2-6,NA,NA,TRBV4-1,TGCGCCAGCAGCCCGACAGTGACCAACGTCCTGACTTTC,CASSPTVTNVLTF
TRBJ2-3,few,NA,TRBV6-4,TGTGCCAGCAGTGATTATCGAGGGGGTACGCAGTATTTT,CASSDYRGGTQYF
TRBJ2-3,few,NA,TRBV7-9,TGTGCCAGCAGCATCGGATACACGGAGGCGGATACGCAGTATTTT,CASSIGYTEADTQYF
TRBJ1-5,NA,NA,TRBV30,TGTGCCTGGAGTGTGATGGGACACGTCAATCAGCCCCAGCATTTT,CAWSVMGHVNQPQHF
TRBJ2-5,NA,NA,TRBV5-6,TGTGCCAGCAGCATCGACAACCAAGAGACCCAGTACTTC,CASSIDNQETQYF
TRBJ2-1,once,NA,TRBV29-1,TGCAGCGTTGTTATTAGCGGCTCTTACAATGAGCAGTTCTTC,CSVVISGSYNEQFF
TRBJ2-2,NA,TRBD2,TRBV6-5,TGTGCCAGCAGTTACTCGACTAGCGGGAGCACCGGGGAGCTGTTTTTT,CASSYSTSGSTGELFF
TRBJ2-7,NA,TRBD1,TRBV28,TGTGCCAGCACCACAGGGGCCGTTGGGTCCTACGAGCAGTACTTC,CASTTGAVGSYEQYF
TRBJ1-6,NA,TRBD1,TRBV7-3,TGTGCCAGCAGCTTAACGGGGACAGGGGGCTCGAATTCACCCCTCCACTTT,CASSLTGTGGSNSPLHF
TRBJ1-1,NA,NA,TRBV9,TGTGCCAGCAGCGTACAGGTCAGGCATTATGAAGCTTTCTTT,CASSVQVRHYEAFF
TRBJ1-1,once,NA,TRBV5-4,TGTGCCAGCAGCGTCCGGGACACTAACACTGAAGCTTTCTTT,CASSVRDTNTEAFF
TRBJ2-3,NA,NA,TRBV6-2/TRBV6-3,TGTGCCAGCAGTTACAGGGGAGGAACAGATACGCAGTATTTT,CASSYRGGTDTQYF
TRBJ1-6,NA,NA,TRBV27,TGTGCCAGCAGTTTGGGGCGGGGGGGTGGAAAAAATTCACCCCTCCACTTT,CASSLGRGGGKNSPLHF
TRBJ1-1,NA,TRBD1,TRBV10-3,TGTGCCATCGTCAGGGGGGCAGGGACTGAAGCTTTCTTT,CAIVRGAGTEAFF